The 6 T cell receptor beta chains listed next were all sequenced from one sample in a study of graft-versus-host responses after intestinal transplantation. Their recognized antigens are unknown. TCRdb keeps only in-frame clones here, not all; method: immunoSEQ multiplex PCR. The table includes over 65,000 clones, 90% to 95% detected once. The source material was unstimulated CD4+ T cells sorted from spleen or lymph node cells, sampled before intestinal transplant. These receptors all come from a human donor who received an intestinal transplant.

The genes are TRBV7-9 and TRBJ2-3, with 10 bases that match TRBD1. This CDR3 has 15 residues. V was clipped by 5 bases and J by 3 bases; unmatched bases: 5. Germline CDR1 is SEHNR and CDR2 is FQNEAQ (reference sequence). This CDR3 reads CASSPTDRGTDTQYF. The CDR3 region has the DNA TGTGCCAGCAGCCCCACGGACAGGGGGACAGATACGCAGTATTTT.

The chain has TRBV5-1 and TRBJ2-7; no firm D call. V was cut by 0 bases and J by 2 bases, with 9 bases left in between. The CDR3 is 14 amino acids. Germline CDR1 and CDR2: SGHRS and YFSETQ. CDR3: CASSLVTGTYEQYF. CDR3 sequence (DNA): TGCGCCAGCAGCTTGGTTACGGGTACCTACGAGCAGTACTTC.

The chain recombines TRBV9 with TRBJ2-3; 8 bases agree with TRBD2. The CDR3 is made up of 15 amino acids. V was pared by 4 bases and J by 0 bases, with 4 bases of the junction left unmatched. CDR1 is SGDLS, CDR2 YYNGEE, per germline. The CDR3 nucleotides are TGTGCCAGCAGCAATAGCGGGGCCAGCACAGATACGCAGTATTTT. It encodes CASSNSGASTDTQYF.

In nucleotides, the CDR3 is TGTGCCAGCAGCGTGAACCCGGGGGGCACTGAAGCTTTCTTT. It specifies CASSVNPGGTEAFF. This rearrangement joins TRBV9 to TRBJ1-1; D may be TRBD1 (5 bases). Trimming removed 2 bases from V and 4 bases from J, with 12 bases in between. The CDR3 is 14 residues long. Germline V lookup: CDR1 SGDLS, CDR2 YYNGEE.

The chain links TRBV27 to TRBJ1-4; D perhaps matches TRBD1 (5 bases). V lost 4 bases, J lost 4 bases, and 13 bases lay in between. Looked up from germline, CDR1 is MNHEY and CDR2 is SMNVEV (reference sequence). The CDR3 has 15 amino acids. CDR3 in DNA: TGTGCCAGCAGTTACTTAGACAGTCGTAATGAAAAACTGTTTTTT. It is translated as CASSYLDSRNEKLFF.

The chain links TRBV7-9 to TRBJ1-1; 9 nucleotides line up with TRBD1. The CDR3 has 15 amino acids. Looked up from germline, CDR1 is SEHNR and CDR2 is FQNEAQ (reference sequence). The trim removed 5 bases at V and 5 bases at J, leaving 9 bases unmatched. CDR3: CASSPWTGARTEAFF. DNA of the CDR3: TGTGCCAGCAGCCCTTGGACAGGGGCTAGAACTGAAGCTTTCTTT.